The 24 T cell receptor beta chains below were found in one sample sequenced in a study of metastatic and nonmetastatic thyroid tumors. TCRdb reprocessed the PCR reads using MiXCR. The repertoire holds just over 8,000 clones, with more than 20% as singletons. Patients were all untreated before their thyroid surgery. Sequencing was carried out using tumor tissue. The origin of the receptors is a female donor with papillary thyroid cancer or a benign thyroid nodule (not recorded which). Some clones in this sample may be carry-over from other donors' samples.

This clone is classed as medium-sized. J is TRBJ1-6 and V is TRBV20-1, with TRBD1 as a possible D gene (5 bases). The CDR3 is made up of 13 amino acids. V was cut by 3 bases and J by 7 bases, with 10 bases left in between. CDR1 is DFQATT, CDR2 SNEGSKA, per germline (reference sequence). CDR3: CSARGGRNSPLHF. The DNA of the CDR3 is TGCAGTGCTAGGGGGGGGAGGAATTCACCCCTCCACTTT.

CDR3 in amino acids: CASSLRDGYGYTF. The CDR3 DNA is TGTGCCAGCAGCCTCCGGGACGGCTATGGCTACACCTTC. The rearrangement joins TRBV6-1 to TRBJ1-2; TRBD1 might be the D (5 bases). The CDR3 spans 13 residues. V was clipped by 6 bases and J by 4 bases, with 12 bases between them. Per germline, CDR1 MNHNS and CDR2 SASEGT.

This clone is deemed medium-sized. The chain uses TRBV10-3 and TRBJ1-2, with D perhaps matching TRBD1 (5 bases). This CDR3 comprises 13 residues. Deletions cut 2 bases from V and 4 bases from J, with 8 bases between. Per germline, CDR1 ENHRY and CDR2 SYGVKD. CDR3 region: CAISEDRSYGYTF. The CDR3 region has the DNA TGTGCCATCAGTGAGGACAGAAGCTATGGCTACACCTTC.

This clone has just one count. V is TRBV20-1 and J is TRBJ2-3; TRBD2 aligns across 8 bases. CDR1 is DFQATT and CDR2 is SNEGSKA in the germline V gene (reference sequence). The junction had 7 bases not matched to a gene; V was cut back by 0 bases and J by 2 bases. The CDR3 is made up of 16 amino acids. CDR3 nucleotide sequence: TGCAGTGCTAGAGATACTAGCGGAGGGCTCACAGATACGCAGTATTTT. Translation gives CSARDTSGGLTDTQYF.

This clone was observed at least ten times. The genes are TRBV3-1 and TRBJ1-1; 10 bases agree with TRBD1. Germline CDR1 is LGHDT and CDR2 is YNNKEL (reference sequence). This CDR3 has 14 residues. The ends lost 4 bases at V and 8 bases at J; junction bases unmatched: 7. CDR3 amino acids: CASSRGQGGREAFF. The CDR3 DNA sequence: TGTGCCAGCAGCCGCGGACAGGGGGGTAGGGAAGCTTTCTTT.

The gene calls are TRBV7-2 and TRBJ2-7; TRBD2 matches 8 bases. The junction had 2 bases not matched to a gene; V was cut back by 5 bases and J by 2 bases. Germline V gives CDR1 SGHTA, CDR2 FQGNSA. The CDR3 totals 13 residues. DNA for the CDR3: TGTGCCAGCAGCCGGGGGGGAGCCTACGAGCAGTACTTC. Its protein product is CASSRGGAYEQYF.

This clone was seen more than once but under ten times. The V call is TRBV19, the J call TRBJ2-2; 7 bases are shared with TRBD2. This CDR3 is built from 13 residues. Germline V gene sequence: CDR1 LNHDA, CDR2 SQIVND (reference sequence). J gave up 5 bases and V 10 bases, and 7 bases lay outside the gene matches. The CDR3 bases are TGTGCCATTTCTAGCGGAAGAACCGGGGAGCTGTTTTTT. This encodes CAISSGRTGELFF.

The J gene is TRBJ1-6, the V gene TRBV28; D perhaps matches TRBD1 (6 bases). CDR1 is MDHEN and CDR2 is SYDVKM in the germline V gene. Trimming took 5 bases from V and 12 from J, leaving 11 bases between them. The CDR3 contains 12 residues. CDR3 protein: CASSGRGGPLHF. As DNA, the CDR3 is TGTGCCAGCAGTGGGAGGGGGGGACCCCTCCACTTT.

This clone is medium-sized in the sample. The CDR3 sequence is CASSEDSRSSYNEQFF. DNA for the CDR3: TGCGCCAGCAGTGAGGATAGCCGTAGCTCCTACAATGAGCAGTTCTTC. V is TRBV10-1 and J is TRBJ2-1; D gene uncertain. V gave up 2 bases and J gave up 0 bases, with 11 bases separating them. The CDR3 is 16 amino acids. Germline assignment: CDR1 WNHNN and CDR2 SYGVQD (reference sequence).

The V and J genes are TRBV5-5 and TRBJ2-7, with D possibly matching TRBD2 (5 bases). Germline V gives CDR1 SGHKS, CDR2 YYEKEE (reference sequence). The CDR3 has 13 amino acids. V shed 5 bases and J shed 4 bases, with 13 bases lying between them. The CDR3 DNA follows: TGTGCCAGCAGTCTGGCGCCGGGGTACGAGCAGTACTTC. Translating it yields CASSLAPGYEQYF.

This clone was found a few times. The J gene is TRBJ2-3, the V gene TRBV27, with D possibly TRBD2 on 5 matching bases. The CDR3 is 15 amino acids. Trimming stripped 6 bases from V and 2 bases from J, with 15 bases between. CDR1 is MNHEY and CDR2 is SMNVEV in the germline V gene (reference sequence). CDR3 loop: CASSSGLEYTDTQYF. CDR3 in DNA: TGTGCCAGCAGCTCAGGACTCGAATACACAGATACGCAGTATTTT.

By sample fraction, this clone is medium-sized (0.01 to 0.1%). This chain joins TRBV5-1 and TRBJ1-1; the D gene is possibly TRBD1 (5 bases). The CDR3 runs to 13 residues. The ends were cut back, 3 bases at V and 6 bases at J, with 12 bases in the middle. Looked up from germline, CDR1 is SGHRS and CDR2 is YFSETQ. DNA for the CDR3: TGCGCCAGCAGCTCCGGCGGGGGGGCTGAAGCTTTCTTT. It yields the protein CASSSGGGAEAFF.

V and J are TRBV9 and TRBJ2-1, with TRBD2 identical over 10 bases. Germline V gives CDR1 SGDLS, CDR2 YYNGEE. V was pared by 6 bases and J by 6 bases, with 9 bases of the junction left unmatched. The CDR3 is 15 residues long. The CDR3 loop is CASNLAGDLVNEQFF. CDR3 sequence (DNA): TGTGCCAGCAATCTAGCGGGAGACCTTGTCAATGAGCAGTTCTTC.

This clone was detected a few times. The J gene is TRBJ2-1, the V gene TRBV6-2 or TRBV6-3; TRBD2 agrees at 12 bases. Germline V gene data show CDR1 as MNHEY and CDR2 as SVGEGT. CDR3 size: 14 residues. J gave up 7 bases and V 5 bases, and 3 bases lay outside the gene matches. The CDR3 here is CASSLAGGPNEQFF. The CDR3, as DNA: TGTGCCAGCAGTCTAGCGGGAGGGCCTAATGAGCAGTTCTTC.

In this sample, this clone turned up many times. The chain is built from TRBV11-1 and TRBJ1-1; D is uncertain. CDR1 SGHAT and CDR2 FQDESV come from the germline V gene (reference sequence). V was cut by 5 bases and J by 5 bases, with 15 bases left in between. The CDR3 loop spans 14 amino acids. In DNA form, the CDR3 reads TGTGCCAGCAGCGTCCGGGCCCTGAGGACTGAAGCTTTCTTT. It translates to CASSVRALRTEAFF.

This clone appeared many times. The chain is built from TRBV18 and TRBJ2-5, with 8 bases lining up with TRBD1. J lost 4 bases, V lost 3 bases, and 10 bases had no gene match. This CDR3 region has 16 residues. Germline V gives CDR1 KGHSH, CDR2 LQKENI. The CDR3 protein is CASSPNPGQGGETQYF. In DNA form, the CDR3 reads TGTGCCAGCTCACCGAATCCCGGACAGGGAGGAGAGACCCAGTACTTC.

This clone has only a few counts. This rearrangement joins TRBV6-1 to TRBJ1-6; D gene ambiguous. Trimming removed 4 bases at V and 10 bases at J, with 8 bases between. CDR1 is MNHNS and CDR2 is SASEGT in the germline V gene. This CDR3 spans 12 amino acids. CDR3 loop: CASSVFGSPLHF. The CDR3 region has the DNA TGTGCCAGCAGTGTTTTTGGATCACCCCTCCACTTT.

The chain uses TRBV6-1 and TRBJ2-3; TRBD1 matches at 8 bases. The length of the CDR3 is 15 residues. Germline trimming cut 5 bases from V and 5 bases from J; bases unmatched to any gene: 9. Germline CDR1 and CDR2: MNHNS and SASEGT. Written as DNA, the CDR3 is TGTGCCAGCAGTAGCCGACAGGGGCCTAAAGATACGCAGTATTTT. This encodes CASSSRQGPKDTQYF.

The chain recombines TRBV20-1 with TRBJ1-1; tentatively, D is TRBD1 (5 bases). With 2 bases removed from V and 3 bases from J, the gap between germline ends came to 22 bases. This CDR3 comprises 17 residues. Germline V gives CDR1 DFQATT, CDR2 SNEGSKA (reference sequence). Written as DNA, the CDR3 is TGCAGTGCTAGACCTAGACAGATCCACCCTGGGGACACTGAAGCTTTCTTT. It yields the protein CSARPRQIHPGDTEAFF.

This clone qualifies as medium-sized. The chain has TRBV6-1 and TRBJ1-1; TRBD1 agrees at 7 bases. Losses at the gene ends were 5 bases for V and 2 bases for J; bases not matched to a gene: 8. Germline lookup yields CDR1 MNHNS and CDR2 SASEGT. The CDR3 extends over 15 amino acids. This CDR3 is CASSLTGTVNTEAFF. The DNA of the CDR3 is TGTGCCAGCAGTCTAACCGGGACAGTAAACACTGAAGCTTTCTTT.

This clone was seen at least ten times. The CDR3 spells CASSLSTPGETQYF. Written as DNA, the CDR3 is TGTGCCAGCAGCTTAAGTACCCCCGGGGAGACCCAGTACTTC. The chain links TRBV7-6 to TRBJ2-5; D is uncertain. CDR1 is SGHVS and CDR2 is FNYEAQ in the germline V gene. Trimming left V 2 bases short and J 5 bases short, with 12 bases between. The CDR3 loop spans 14 amino acids.

The V gene is TRBV10-3, the J gene TRBJ1-2; no reliable D call. V lost 5 bases and J lost 4, with 5 bases in between. Germline assignment: CDR1 ENHRY and CDR2 SYGVKD. CDR3 length equals 11 residues. The CDR3 sequence is CAISTFYGYTF. The CDR3 DNA is TGTGCCATCAGTACCTTCTATGGCTACACCTTC.

The chain recombines TRBV5-5 with TRBJ2-5; TRBD1 agrees at 10 bases. The germline V gene has CDR1 SGHKS and CDR2 YYEKEE (reference sequence). The V gene end was trimmed by 6 bases and the J gene end by 5 bases; junction bases not matched to a gene: 10. CDR3 length: 15 residues. The CDR3 nucleotides read TGTGCCAGCACCCGTCCCGGGACAGGGGTCGAGACCCAGTACTTC. Its protein is CASTRPGTGVETQYF.

This clone was picked up one time. V and J are TRBV11-3 and TRBJ2-7; D uncertain. Germline-derived CDR1 and CDR2 are SGHNT and YENEEA. The CDR3 length is 13 residues. V lost 1 base to trimming and J lost 9 bases, with 13 bases between them. CDR3 DNA: TGTGCCAGCAGCTTAGGGCAACAATGGGGGCAGTACTTC. Protein sequence: CASSLGQQWGQYF.